This TCR beta chain was retrieved from a study of response to subunit inactivated influenza vaccine. General study points: After each seasonal influenza vaccination, few new T cells are recruited, the authors suggested.

TCRdb ran MiXCR on the RT-PCR reads and lists one entry per CDR3 protein. Of roughly 670,000 distinct CDR3 sequences listed, approximately 14% were seen once; the top ten hold about 7.6%. V lost 3 bases and J lost 7; bases outside the gene matches: 11. Germline CDR1 reads DFQATT; CDR2 reads SNEGSKA (reference sequence). There are 14 residues in the CDR3. This clonotype was picked up many times. What it binds is unknown. The genes are TRBV20-1 and TRBJ2-7; 8 nucleotides match TRBD2. This sequence originates from a man aged 45-65 years who received an inactivated influenza vaccine. The sequencing here drew on PBMCs from blood, taken around 14 days before vaccination. In DNA form, the CDR3 reads TGCAGTGCTAGGGACCGAGCGGGAGTTTGGGAGCAGTACTTC. As protein: CSARDRAGVWEQYF.